This T cell receptor (beta chain) came from a study of monozygotic twins with inflammatory bowel disease. Germline V gene data show CDR1 as SGHVS and CDR2 as FNYEAQ. CDR3 length equals 15 residues. TCRdb re-called the 5' RACE reads; one entry per CDR3 protein, DNA not given. The sample table includes fewer than 450,000 distinct CDR3 sequences. The TCR originated in a human donor with ulcerative colitis or Crohn's disease, or a healthy co-twin of an affected twin (not recorded which). The rearrangement links TRBV7-6 to TRBJ1-2. Sequences were obtained from blood. The CDR3 is CASSLGRSGYYGYTF.